Listed below are T cell receptor beta chains from one sample, sequenced in a study of T cell repertoires in cytomegalovirus infection. TCRdb itself ran the reads through MiXCR, one entry per CDR3 protein. The table shows 150,000 to 200,000 distinct CDR3 sequences, with 17% occurring only once. Sequencing was performed on CD8+ T cells from PBMCs. All receptors derive from a human donor in good health (CMV status not recorded). Some clones in this sample may be carry-over from other donors' samples. Each CDR3 is given with its conserved first and last residue. The D gene is left open where the match is weak. The size field is filled for only some rows; it gives once, few, many or a size class.

V gene,D gene,J gene,clone size,CDR3 protein,CDR3 DNA
TRBV7-2,.,TRBJ1-3,many,CASSYGTGYPSGNTIYF,TGTGCCAGCAGCTATGGAACAGGGTATCCTTCTGGAAACACCATATATTTT
TRBV28,.,TRBJ2-3,.,CASSPLGESTDTQYF,TGTGCCAGCAGTCCCTTGGGGGAGAGCACAGATACGCAGTATTTT
TRBV28,.,TRBJ2-3,.,CASVGLAVTDTQYF,TGTGCCAGCGTCGGGCTAGCAGTCACAGATACGCAGTATTTT
TRBV6-2/TRBV6-3,.,TRBJ1-1,.,CASDNMNTEAFF,TGTGCCAGCGACAATATGAACACTGAAGCTTTCTTT
TRBV11-2,.,TRBJ1-1,.,CASSFISGMNTEAFF,TGTGCCAGCAGCTTCATATCAGGGATGAACACTGAAGCTTTCTTT
TRBV5-4,TRBD2,TRBJ2-3,many,CASRMTSGVTTDTQYF,TGTGCCAGCAGAATGACTAGCGGAGTGACCACAGATACGCAGTATTTT
TRBV7-9,TRBD1,TRBJ1-2,many,CASSGGHRGFDGYTF,TGTGCCAGCAGCGGGGGTCACAGGGGCTTCGATGGCTACACCTTC
TRBV7-2,.,TRBJ2-1,many,CASSPSGGRAGEQFF,TGTGCCAGCAGCCCTAGTGGGGGGCGGGCAGGAGAGCAGTTCTTC
TRBV6-5,TRBD1,TRBJ1-3,few,CASTLGQGFGNTIYF,TGTGCCAGCACCCTGGGACAGGGCTTTGGAAACACCATATATTTT
TRBV2,.,TRBJ2-5,.,CASSQMAGRNEETQYF,TGTGCCAGCAGTCAAATGGCGGGTCGGAACGAAGAGACCCAGTACTTC
TRBV28,TRBD1,TRBJ1-6,.,CATRTGRNSPLHF,TGTGCCACCCGGACAGGGCGAAATTCACCCCTCCACTTT
TRBV28,.,TRBJ2-7,.,CASSFPGLYYEQYF,TGTGCCAGCAGTTTCCCCGGGTTATACTACGAGCAGTACTTC
TRBV7-9,.,TRBJ1-5,many,CASSSQGNQPQHF,TGTGCCAGCAGCTCACAGGGAAATCAGCCCCAGCATTTT
TRBV20-1,.,TRBJ2-7,many,CSASSGDSYEQYF,TGCAGTGCTAGTAGCGGAGATTCCTACGAGCAGTACTTC
TRBV29-1,TRBD1,TRBJ1-2,few,CSVESPDRVNGYTF,TGCAGCGTTGAAAGCCCCGACAGGGTCAATGGCTACACCTTC
TRBV28,.,TRBJ1-1,few,CASSILQRISEAFF,TGTGCCAGCAGTATCTTGCAAAGGATCTCTGAAGCTTTCTTT
TRBV7-8,TRBD1,TRBJ2-7,few,CASSLAGQGPSYEQYF,TGTGCCAGCAGCTTAGCGGGACAGGGGCCCTCCTACGAGCAGTACTTC
TRBV7-8,TRBD2,TRBJ2-1,few,CASIRGSSGTSYNEQFF,TGTGCCAGCATCAGGGGGTCTAGCGGGACATCCTACAATGAGCAGTTCTTC
TRBV7-2,.,TRBJ2-1,.,CASSSLVWERYNEQFF,TGTGCCAGCAGCTCACTTGTGTGGGAGAGGTATAATGAGCAGTTCTTC
TRBV29-1,TRBD2,TRBJ2-7,few,CSVPRGGGLAGSYEQYF,TGCAGCGTCCCAAGGGGTGGCGGACTAGCGGGCTCCTACGAGCAGTACTTC
TRBV4-1,.,TRBJ2-7,.,CASSQTNSYEQYF,TGCGCCAGCAGCCAGACAAATTCCTACGAGCAGTACTTC
TRBV4-1,.,TRBJ1-1,few,CASSQVGVNTEAFF,TGCGCCAGCAGCCAAGTGGGGGTCAACACTGAAGCTTTCTTT
TRBV2,.,TRBJ2-1,.,CASLGGPTYNEQFF,TGTGCCAGCCTGGGGGGGCCTACATACAATGAGCAGTTCTTC
TRBV6-6,.,TRBJ2-7,.,CASSYSNPTEENYEQYF,TGTGCCAGCAGTTACTCGAACCCCACGGAGGAAAACTACGAGCAGTACTTC
TRBV28,.,TRBJ2-3,few,CASSLRSGDTQYF,TGTGCCAGCAGTCTCCGGTCAGGGGATACGCAGTATTTT
TRBV20-1,TRBD1,TRBJ2-7,.,CSAGDRSHYYEQYF,TGCAGTGCAGGGGACAGGTCCCACTACTACGAGCAGTACTTC
TRBV25-1,.,TRBJ2-2,few,CASSYYATTGELFF,TGTGCCAGCAGTTACTACGCCACCACCGGGGAGCTGTTTTTT
TRBV7-3,.,TRBJ2-1,.,CASSPSRALVWDYSYNEQFF,TGTGCCAGCAGCCCCTCTCGGGCTTTGGTCTGGGATTACTCCTACAATGAGCAGTTCTTC
TRBV7-8,.,TRBJ1-5,many,CASSLGAGFQPQHF,TGTGCCAGCAGCTTAGGCGCAGGGTTTCAGCCCCAGCATTTT